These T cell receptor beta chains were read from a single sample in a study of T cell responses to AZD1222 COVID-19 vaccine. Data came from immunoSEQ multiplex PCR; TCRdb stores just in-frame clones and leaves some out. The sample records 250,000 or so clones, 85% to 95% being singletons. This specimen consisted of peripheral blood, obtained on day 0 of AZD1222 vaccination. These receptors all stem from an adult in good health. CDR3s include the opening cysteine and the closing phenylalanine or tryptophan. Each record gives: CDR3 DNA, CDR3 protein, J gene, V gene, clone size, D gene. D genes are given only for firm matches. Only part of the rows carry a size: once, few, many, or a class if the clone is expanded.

CDR3 DNA: TGTGCCAGCAGTTTTGGCAGGTACACCGGGGAGCTGTTTTTT
CDR3 protein: CASSFGRYTGELFF
J gene: TRBJ2-2
V gene: TRBV6-5
clone size: NA
D gene: NA

CDR3 DNA: TGTGCCAGCAGCTTGGACGAGACTTACAATGAGCAGTTCTTC
CDR3 protein: CASSLDETYNEQFF
J gene: TRBJ2-1
V gene: TRBV5-6
clone size: NA
D gene: NA

CDR3 DNA: TGTGCCAGCAGTGTAAATGAAAAACTGTTTTTT
CDR3 protein: CASSVNEKLFF
J gene: TRBJ1-4
V gene: TRBV28
clone size: few
D gene: NA

CDR3 DNA: TGTGCCAGCAGCTCCGGGACTAGCGGGAGGACCTCCTACAATGAGCAGTTCTTC
CDR3 protein: CASSSGTSGRTSYNEQFF
J gene: TRBJ2-1
V gene: TRBV6-2/TRBV6-3
clone size: NA
D gene: TRBD2

CDR3 DNA: TGTGCCAGCAGCCTTACCAGTCCCTACGAGCAGTACTTC
CDR3 protein: CASSLTSPYEQYF
J gene: TRBJ2-7
V gene: TRBV28
clone size: NA
D gene: NA

CDR3 DNA: TGTGCCAGCACAAGACCAGGGGAGAGACACACCTTC
CDR3 protein: CASTRPGERHTF
J gene: TRBJ1-2
V gene: TRBV6-5
clone size: NA
D gene: NA

CDR3 DNA: TGTGCCAGCAGCTTGGGACTAGCGGGAGCAGATACGCAGTATTTT
CDR3 protein: CASSLGLAGADTQYF
J gene: TRBJ2-3
V gene: TRBV11-1
clone size: NA
D gene: TRBD2

CDR3 DNA: TGTGCCGCGGGGCCTTATGGCTACACCTTC
CDR3 protein: CAAGPYGYTF
J gene: TRBJ1-2
V gene: TRBV10-3
clone size: NA
D gene: NA

CDR3 DNA: TGTGCCAGCCTATACTTCGGACTAGCGGGAGGAAAGATTGAGGGGGAGCAGTACTTC
CDR3 protein: CASLYFGLAGGKIEGEQYF
J gene: TRBJ2-7
V gene: TRBV2
clone size: NA
D gene: TRBD2

CDR3 DNA: TGTGCCAGCAGTTGGTTACAGCTTAATGAAAAACTGTTTTTT
CDR3 protein: CASSWLQLNEKLFF
J gene: TRBJ1-4
V gene: TRBV2
clone size: NA
D gene: NA

CDR3 DNA: TGTGCCAGCAGTGAAGCGACTCTAGCGGGAAGCGAGCAGTACTTC
CDR3 protein: CASSEATLAGSEQYF
J gene: TRBJ2-7
V gene: TRBV2
clone size: NA
D gene: TRBD2

CDR3 DNA: TGTGCCAGCAGTGGGACGGGTCCTGCCGAGCAGTACTTC
CDR3 protein: CASSGTGPAEQYF
J gene: TRBJ2-7
V gene: TRBV28
clone size: NA
D gene: NA

CDR3 DNA: TGTGCCACCAGAGGAGGGACAGGGCCGAACACCGGGGAGCTGTTTTTT
CDR3 protein: CATRGGTGPNTGELFF
J gene: TRBJ2-2
V gene: TRBV24-1
clone size: NA
D gene: TRBD1

CDR3 DNA: TGTGCCAGCAGCGCTTTTACAACCCAACAGGGCTACACCTTC
CDR3 protein: CASSAFTTQQGYTF
J gene: TRBJ1-2
V gene: TRBV9
clone size: once
D gene: NA

CDR3 DNA: TGTGCCAGCAGCGTAGCGGACAGGGCCCATGGCTACACCTTC
CDR3 protein: CASSVADRAHGYTF
J gene: TRBJ1-2
V gene: TRBV9
clone size: NA
D gene: TRBD1

CDR3 DNA: TGTGCCAGCAGTGGACCGGACAGGGGAAGCTATGGCTACACCTTC
CDR3 protein: CASSGPDRGSYGYTF
J gene: TRBJ1-2
V gene: TRBV2
clone size: once
D gene: TRBD1

CDR3 DNA: TGTGCCAGCAGCGGGACCGGGACAGGGGTCGCCTACGAGCAGTACTTC
CDR3 protein: CASSGTGTGVAYEQYF
J gene: TRBJ2-7
V gene: TRBV5-6
clone size: NA
D gene: TRBD1

CDR3 DNA: TGTGCCAGCAGTGAACCAGGGTTTGGCTACACCTTC
CDR3 protein: CASSEPGFGYTF
J gene: TRBJ1-2
V gene: TRBV12-3/TRBV12-4
clone size: NA
D gene: NA

CDR3 DNA: TGTGCCAGCAGTTCCGGGGACAGGGGAAGTAGTTACGAGCAGTACTTC
CDR3 protein: CASSSGDRGSSYEQYF
J gene: TRBJ2-7
V gene: TRBV7-8
clone size: NA
D gene: TRBD1

CDR3 DNA: TGTGCCACCAGCAGAGCAGGCCGGGGGAATACTGAAGCTTTCTTT
CDR3 protein: CATSRAGRGNTEAFF
J gene: TRBJ1-1
V gene: TRBV15
clone size: NA
D gene: NA

CDR3 DNA: TGTGCCAGTAGTCCATGGACCAAGTATCAGCCCCAGCATTTT
CDR3 protein: CASSPWTKYQPQHF
J gene: TRBJ1-5
V gene: TRBV19
clone size: NA
D gene: NA

CDR3 DNA: TGTGCCAGCAGCCAACCCGACAGAAAAGAGACCCAGTACTTC
CDR3 protein: CASSQPDRKETQYF
J gene: TRBJ2-5
V gene: TRBV7-6
clone size: NA
D gene: NA

CDR3 DNA: TGTGCCAGCAGCTTATCCTCCAATGAGCAGTTCTTC
CDR3 protein: CASSLSSNEQFF
J gene: TRBJ2-1
V gene: TRBV13
clone size: NA
D gene: NA

CDR3 DNA: TGTGCCAGCAGGCGGCAGGGGGGAGGTCAGCCCCAGCATTTT
CDR3 protein: CASRRQGGGQPQHF
J gene: TRBJ1-5
V gene: TRBV28
clone size: once
D gene: TRBD1

CDR3 DNA: TGTGCCAGCAGCTTCCGGACCGGGGAGCTGTTTTTT
CDR3 protein: CASSFRTGELFF
J gene: TRBJ2-2
V gene: TRBV13
clone size: NA
D gene: NA

CDR3 DNA: TGTGCCAGCAGCCCAGGACAGGGGATAAACATTCAGTACTTC
CDR3 protein: CASSPGQGINIQYF
J gene: TRBJ2-4
V gene: TRBV11-2
clone size: NA
D gene: TRBD1

CDR3 DNA: TGTGCCAGCAGCCCATGGGGGCAGGCCCGGCTCTATGGCTACACCTTC
CDR3 protein: CASSPWGQARLYGYTF
J gene: TRBJ1-2
V gene: TRBV11-2
clone size: NA
D gene: NA

CDR3 DNA: TGTGCCACCAGCAGAGAAGGCTACGAGCAGTACTTC
CDR3 protein: CATSREGYEQYF
J gene: TRBJ2-7
V gene: TRBV15
clone size: NA
D gene: NA

CDR3 DNA: TGTGCCAGCAGCCGTAGCGGGGTAGGCTGGAATGAGCAGTTCTTC
CDR3 protein: CASSRSGVGWNEQFF
J gene: TRBJ2-1
V gene: TRBV7-9
clone size: NA
D gene: TRBD2

CDR3 DNA: TGTGCCAGCTCACCGGGGCGGGGTAGCTCCTACGAGCAGTACTTC
CDR3 protein: CASSPGRGSSYEQYF
J gene: TRBJ2-7
V gene: TRBV18
clone size: NA
D gene: NA

CDR3 DNA: TGTGCCAGCAGCGAGGACAGGGGATGGGGTGGGGCCAACGTCCTGACTTTC
CDR3 protein: CASSEDRGWGGANVLTF
J gene: TRBJ2-6
V gene: TRBV5-6
clone size: NA
D gene: TRBD1

CDR3 DNA: TGCGCCAGCAGCCCCCAGGGGAAGTACCACGAGCAGTACTTC
CDR3 protein: CASSPQGKYHEQYF
J gene: TRBJ2-7
V gene: TRBV4-1
clone size: NA
D gene: NA

CDR3 DNA: TGTGCCAGCACCCAGGGAGTCCCTGGCACCTTC
CDR3 protein: CASTQGVPGTF
J gene: TRBJ1-2
V gene: TRBV2
clone size: NA
D gene: NA

CDR3 DNA: TGTGCCAGCAGCCCGCAGGTCGGGACCGGGGAGCTGTTTTTT
CDR3 protein: CASSPQVGTGELFF
J gene: TRBJ2-2
V gene: TRBV7-2
clone size: NA
D gene: NA

CDR3 DNA: TGTGCCACCAGCACCCCGCATGAGCAGTACTTC
CDR3 protein: CATSTPHEQYF
J gene: TRBJ2-7
V gene: TRBV15
clone size: NA
D gene: NA

CDR3 DNA: TGTGCCAGCAGCGCGGGACAGGGGGTAAAAAATGAGCAGTTCTTC
CDR3 protein: CASSAGQGVKNEQFF
J gene: TRBJ2-1
V gene: TRBV7-9
clone size: NA
D gene: TRBD1

CDR3 DNA: TGTGCCAGCAGCTCCCGGGCGGAGCAGTTCTTC
CDR3 protein: CASSSRAEQFF
J gene: TRBJ2-1
V gene: TRBV7-2
clone size: once
D gene: NA

CDR3 DNA: TGTGCCACCCACAGGGGAAGCGTCCAAGAGACCCAGTACTTC
CDR3 protein: CATHRGSVQETQYF
J gene: TRBJ2-5
V gene: TRBV7-2
clone size: NA
D gene: TRBD1

CDR3 DNA: TGTGCCAGCAGCGTACTCCCGGGAGAGGTCAATGAGCAGTTCTTC
CDR3 protein: CASSVLPGEVNEQFF
J gene: TRBJ2-1
V gene: TRBV9
clone size: NA
D gene: NA

CDR3 DNA: TGTGCCATCAGTGAGTCACGGGGTGGCTCCTATAATTCACCCCTCCACTTT
CDR3 protein: CAISESRGGSYNSPLHF
J gene: TRBJ1-6
V gene: TRBV10-3
clone size: once
D gene: NA